These 32 T cell receptor beta chains were sequenced from one sample in a study of blood T cell repertoires in COVID-19. Profiling relied on immunoSEQ multiplex PCR, and the TCRdb table lists in-frame clones only, not all of them. The data hold more than 250,000 clones, with around 90% observed a single time. The sequencing sample was made of peripheral blood. The origin of the receptors is a human donor in a cohort sampled during active COVID-19.

The chain uses TRBV6-5 and TRBJ2-5, with a tentative D call TRBD1 (6 bases). The CDR3 is 12 amino acids. CDR1 MNHEY and CDR2 SVGAGI come from the germline V gene. V shed 6 bases and J shed 5 bases, with 10 bases lying between them. The CDR3, as DNA: TGTGCCAGCAGAACAGGGTGGGAGACCCAGTACTTC. Amino acid sequence: CASRTGWETQYF.

The chain links TRBV4-3 to TRBJ1-2; TRBD1 agrees at 8 bases. CDR3 size: 15 residues. J lost 6 bases, V lost 1 base, and 7 bases had no gene match. Per germline, CDR1 LGHNA and CDR2 YSLEER. The CDR3 spells CASSQVTGDRNGYTF. CDR3 bases: TGCGCCAGCAGCCAAGTGACAGGGGACCGCAATGGCTACACCTTC.

The chain has TRBV9 and TRBJ1-2; possible D gene TRBD1, 6 bases. In germline, CDR1 is SGDLS, CDR2 YYNGEE. The ends were cut back, 0 bases at V and 3 bases at J, with 9 bases in the middle. CDR3 length: 14 amino acids. The CDR3 sequence: CASSVAGAYYGYTF. CDR3 DNA sequence: TGTGCCAGCAGCGTAGCAGGGGCCTACTATGGCTACACCTTC. Combining the CDR3 with reference TRBV9 and TRBJ1-2 gives the whole variable domain DSGVTQTPKHLITATGQRVTLRCSPRSGDLSVYWYQQSLDQGLQFLIQYYNGEERAKGNILERFSAQQFPDLHSELNLSSLELGDSALYFCASSVAGAYYGYTFGSGTRLTVV.

This clone has a handful of counts. The V gene is TRBV5-5, the J gene TRBJ1-3; D remains ambiguous. The V gene's germline CDR1 is SGHKS and CDR2 YYEKEE (reference sequence). The ends were cut back, 0 bases at V and 2 bases at J, with 9 bases in the middle. The CDR3 runs to 15 residues. CDR3 sequence: CASSLVYFTGNTIYF. The CDR3 DNA reads TGTGCCAGCAGCTTGGTGTACTTTACTGGAAACACCATATATTTT.

The chain employs TRBV6-1 and TRBJ1-1; 8 nucleotides match TRBD1. V dropped 2 bases and J dropped 4; count of bases not matched to a gene: 6. Germline values: CDR1 MNHNS, CDR2 SASEGT. The CDR3 is made up of 15 amino acids. CDR3 sequence: CASSERDRSGTEAFF. The CDR3, as DNA: TGTGCCAGCAGTGAAAGGGACAGGTCGGGCACTGAAGCTTTCTTT.

The chain has TRBV7-9 and TRBJ2-7; 8 positions match TRBD2. J was trimmed by 13 bases and V by 4 bases; bases with no gene match: 6. CDR1 is SEHNR and CDR2 is FQNEAQ in the germline V gene (reference sequence). The CDR3 runs 11 residues. The CDR3 DNA is TGTGCCAGCAGCTCGGGGGGGATCGCTTACTTC. It yields the protein CASSSGGIAYF.

The rearrangement joins TRBV4-3 to TRBJ2-3; D gene unclear. Germline V gene data show CDR1 as LGHNA and CDR2 as YSLEER. Trimming removed 1 base at V and 0 bases at J, with 11 bases between. The CDR3 is 16 amino acids. CDR3 protein: CASSQAFGQSTDTQYF. The CDR3 nucleotides are TGCGCCAGCAGCCAAGCTTTTGGGCAGAGCACAGATACGCAGTATTTT.

This sequence joins TRBV4-3 and TRBJ1-2, with D uncertain. This CDR3 is built from 15 residues. V lost 1 base to trimming and J lost 1 base, with 10 bases between them. Per germline, CDR1 LGHNA and CDR2 YSLEER. In DNA form, the CDR3 reads TGCGCCAGCAGCCAAGTCGAGGGCAGTAACTATGGCTACACCTTC. As protein: CASSQVEGSNYGYTF.

The chain links TRBV11-2 to TRBJ1-2, with no clear D. CDR3 length: 13 residues. Germline V gene data show CDR1 as SGHAT and CDR2 as FQNNGV. V lost 4 bases, J lost 2 bases, and 8 bases lay in between. In DNA, the CDR3 is TGTGCCAGCAGCTGGTCTCGGAACTATGGCTACACCTTC. Its translation: CASSWSRNYGYTF.

This chain links TRBV4-1 with TRBJ2-3, with D unclear. Germline CDR1 reads MGHRA; CDR2 reads YSYEKL. V was cut by 1 base and J by 4 bases, with 15 bases left in between. The CDR3 extends over 16 amino acids. The CDR3 nucleotides are TGCGCCAGCAGCCAAGGGTTCCGCGTTCGGGCAGATACGCAGTATTTT. Translated, it gives CASSQGFRVRADTQYF.

The rearrangement links TRBV4-1 to TRBJ1-2; TRBD1 matches 9 bases. V shed 4 bases, J shed 5 bases, and the junction held 14 bases outside the gene matches. The CDR3 consists of 17 residues. Germline loops: CDR1 MGHRA, CDR2 YSYEKL. CDR3 nucleotides: TGCGCCAGCAGCCCGCCACTTAACAGGGGGCCCGAGTATGGCTACACCTTC. As protein: CASSPPLNRGPEYGYTF.

This chain links TRBV6-5 with TRBJ2-3; 8 bases line up with TRBD1. The CDR3 spans 11 residues. The germline V gene encodes CDR1 MNHEY and CDR2 SVGAGI. DNA for the CDR3: TGTGGGACAGGGCGGGGAGATACGCAGTATTTT. It translates to CGTGRGDTQYF.

With respect to this clone: Germline and junction disagree at one end, which may indicate a read error. The chain is built from TRBV7-7 and TRBJ2-5, with TRBD2 identical over 9 bases. The CDR3 runs 17 residues. From germline, CDR1 is SSHAT and CDR2 FNYEAQ (reference sequence). CDR3 nucleotide sequence: TGTGCTAGCAGCTTAGCGCGGTTCGCGGGAGGGAGTCAGACCCAGTACTTC. Translated: CASSLARFAGGSQTQYF.

The chain couples TRBV27 to TRBJ1-2; 7 bases are shared with TRBD1. The germline V gene has CDR1 MNHEY and CDR2 SMNVEV (reference sequence). The CDR3 runs to 17 residues. Trimming cost V 0 bases and J 4 bases; bases outside gene matches: 11. CDR3 region: CASSLSTGTAETYGYTF. CDR3 in DNA: TGTGCCAGCAGTTTATCGACAGGGACAGCGGAGACCTATGGCTACACCTTC.

The chain has TRBV4-1 and TRBJ2-2, with TRBD1 matching over 7 bases. Germline CDR1 MGHRA, CDR2 YSYEKL. The CDR3 has 16 amino acids. V was pared by 4 bases and J by 7 bases, with 12 bases of the junction left unmatched. The CDR3 sequence is CASSPVHRQGSGELFF. The CDR3 coding sequence is TGCGCCAGCAGCCCGGTCCACCGACAGGGCAGCGGGGAGCTGTTTTTT.

This chain links TRBV27 with TRBJ2-7; 8 positions match TRBD2. The CDR3 contains 14 residues. V lost 4 bases, J lost 4 bases, and 6 bases stayed unmatched. Germline CDR1 is MNHEY and CDR2 is SMNVEV (reference sequence). The CDR3 sequence is CASSSLAGKYEQYF. CDR3 sequence (DNA): TGTGCCAGCAGTTCCCTAGCGGGCAAATACGAGCAGTACTTC.

The rearrangement uses TRBV10-3 and TRBJ2-5, with D possibly TRBD2 on 6 matching bases. Trimming took 4 bases from V and 5 from J, leaving 14 bases between them. Germline V CDR1 and CDR2: ENHRY, SYGVKD. The CDR3 runs to 14 residues. The CDR3 sequence is CAISVTGEGETQYF. The CDR3 bases are TGTGCCATCAGTGTCACGGGAGAGGGGGAGACCCAGTACTTC.

J is TRBJ2-7 and V is TRBV6-2 or TRBV6-3, with a possible D match to TRBD2 (6 bases). Germline CDR1 MNHEY, CDR2 SVGEGT. The CDR3 sequence is 17 residues long. V lost 4 bases, J lost 5 bases, and 24 bases lay in between. Written as DNA, the CDR3 is TGTGCCAGCAGTTCGGACTCATTGACGGGAGTAAGACACGAGCAGTACTTC. It encodes CASSSDSLTGVRHEQYF.

The chain recombines TRBV2 with TRBJ1-3; 8 nucleotides match TRBD1. The length of the CDR3 is 15 residues. Germline CDR1 SNHLY, CDR2 FYNNEI. The junction had 7 bases not matched to a gene; V was cut back by 5 bases and J by 4 bases. The CDR3 loop reads CASSTWTGTGNTIYF. As DNA, the CDR3 is TGTGCCAGCAGTACTTGGACAGGGACGGGAAACACCATATATTTT.

This chain joins TRBV6-2 or TRBV6-3 and TRBJ2-3, with D tentatively TRBD2 (5 bases). Trimming cost V 2 bases and J 2 bases, with 14 bases left between them. The CDR3 consists of 16 residues. Germline lookup yields CDR1 MNHEY and CDR2 SVGEGT. The CDR3 spells CASSYPPGRITDTQYF. The CDR3 DNA reads TGTGCCAGCAGTTACCCTCCGGGGAGAATCACAGATACGCAGTATTTT.

The rearrangement uses TRBV3-1 (or the pseudogene TRBV3-2) and TRBJ1-4, with 7 bases that match TRBD1. Germline CDR1 LGHDT, CDR2 YNNKEL (reference sequence). V dropped 6 bases and J dropped 7; count of bases not matched to a gene: 11. The CDR3 covers 15 residues. The CDR3 region has the DNA TGTGCCAGCAGTTTCGACAGGGTCGGGTTTGAAAAACTGTTTTTT. It yields the protein CASSFDRVGFEKLFF.

The rearrangement links TRBV5-1 to TRBJ2-7, with D tentatively TRBD2 (5 bases). V shed 0 bases and J shed 0 bases, with 7 bases lying between them. CDR3 length: 14 residues. CDR1 and CDR2 from the germline V gene are SGHRS and YFSETQ. The CDR3 loop reads CASSLAGISYEQYF. CDR3 coding DNA: TGCGCCAGCAGCTTGGCCGGGATCTCCTACGAGCAGTACTTC.

This chain uses TRBV3-1 (or the pseudogene TRBV3-2) with TRBJ1-1, with 8 positions matching TRBD1. In germline, CDR1 is LGHDT, CDR2 YNNKEL (reference sequence). With V trimmed by 3 bases and J by 0 bases, 15 bases remained unmatched. The CDR3 spans 19 residues. Here the CDR3 DNA reads TGTGCCAGCAGCCACACCTTATTGGGACAGGCTCACATGAACACTGAAGCTTTCTTT. Protein sequence: CASSHTLLGQAHMNTEAFF.

The genes are TRBV6-1 and TRBJ1-5; 9 bases fit TRBD1. J lost 1 base, V lost 2 bases, and 6 bases had no gene match. This CDR3 has 17 amino acids. CDR1 is MNHNS, CDR2 SASEGT, per germline. The CDR3 spells CASSEFKDRGSNQPQHF. The CDR3, as DNA: TGTGCCAGCAGTGAATTTAAGGACAGGGGAAGCAATCAGCCCCAGCATTTT.

The rearrangement links TRBV30 to TRBJ2-7; 11 bases fit TRBD2. The CDR3 length is 14 residues. V shed 4 bases and J 3 bases; nucleotides not matched to a gene: 5. The germline gives CDR1 GTSNPN, CDR2 SVGIG (reference sequence). CDR3: CAWTGTSGYYEQYF. CDR3 bases: TGTGCCTGGACCGGGACTAGCGGTTACTACGAGCAGTACTTC.

This clone was picked up a small number of times. The chain couples TRBV10-1 to TRBJ2-3; TRBD2 matches 10 bases. The CDR3 has 18 residues. The V and J ends lost 0 bases and 1 base, in that order; junction bases with no gene match: 7. From germline, CDR1 is WNHNN and CDR2 SYGVQD (reference sequence). As DNA, the CDR3 is TGCGCCAGCAGTGAGTCTCTAGCGGGGGATCGAGGCACAGATACGCAGTATTTT. Protein product: CASSESLAGDRGTDTQYF.

The chain combines TRBV7-9 with TRBJ1-1, with TRBD1 as a possible D gene (5 bases). With 5 bases removed from V and 10 bases from J, the gap between germline ends came to 23 bases. Germline CDR1 reads SEHNR; CDR2 reads FQNEAQ (reference sequence). This CDR3 contains 15 residues. CDR3 in amino acids: CASSPGGWRGFGAFF. The CDR3 DNA sequence: TGTGCCAGCAGCCCGGGCGGGTGGAGGGGTTTCGGAGCTTTCTTT. Supplemented by reference TRBV7-9 and TRBJ1-1, the full variable domain reads DTGVSQNPRHKITKRGQNVTFRCDPISEHNRLYWYRQTLGQGPEFLTYFQNEAQLEKSRLLSDRFSAERPKGSFSTLEIQRTEQGDSAMYLCASSPGGWRGFGAFFGQGTRLTVV.

The chain combines TRBV19 with TRBJ1-1; D unclear. The CDR3 covers 11 residues. CDR1 and CDR2 (germline): LNHDA, SQIVND (reference sequence). Trimming pared 5 bases from V and 5 bases from J, leaving 6 bases between. CDR3 protein: CASSQVTEAFF. CDR3 bases: TGTGCCAGTAGTCAGGTGACTGAAGCTTTCTTT.

CDR3 residues: CASSSKTGSFAEAFF. The DNA of the CDR3 is TGTGCCAGCAGCTCAAAGACAGGGAGTTTTGCTGAAGCTTTCTTT. J is TRBJ1-1 and V is TRBV5-4, with 7 bases identical to TRBD1. This CDR3 is 15 amino acids long. CDR1 is SGHNT and CDR2 is YYREEE in the germline V gene (reference sequence). The trim removed 3 bases at V and 6 bases at J, leaving 11 bases unmatched.

This clone was recorded only once. The gene calls are TRBV2 and TRBJ1-2, with no clear D. V lost 5 bases, J lost 0 bases, and 7 bases lay in between. The CDR3 consists of 13 residues. Per the germline V gene, CDR1 is SNHLY and CDR2 is FYNNEI. The CDR3 DNA reads TGTGCCAGCAGTCCGGTCCCTAACTATGGCTACACCTTC. Translated: CASSPVPNYGYTF.

This clone was detected only a few times. The rearrangement links TRBV6-2 or TRBV6-3 to TRBJ2-7, with 10 bases fitting TRBD2. Germline CDR1 is MNHEY and CDR2 is SVGEGT. The CDR3 totals 17 residues. Trimming cost V 5 bases and J 11 bases; bases outside gene matches: 21. CDR3 sequence: CASSKGDFTSGTLGEYF. The CDR3, as DNA: TGTGCCAGCAGTAAAGGGGATTTCACTAGCGGGACCCTCGGGGAGTACTTC.

The J gene is TRBJ2-2, the V gene TRBV11-2, with D unclear. Trimming took 5 bases from V and 2 from J, leaving 15 bases between them. Per germline, CDR1 SGHAT and CDR2 FQNNGV. The CDR3 has 16 residues. The DNA of the CDR3 is TGTGCCAGCAGCCAAGGTCGGAGAGCCAACACCGGGGAGCTGTTTTTT. It is translated as CASSQGRRANTGELFF. The variable domain in full, with the rest retrieved from reference TRBV11-2 and TRBJ2-2, is EAGVAQSPRYKIIEKRQSVAFWCNPISGHATLYWYQQILGQGPKLLIQFQNNGVVDDSQLPKDRFSAERLKGVDSTLKIQPAKLEDSAVYLCASSQGRRANTGELFFGEGSRLTVL.